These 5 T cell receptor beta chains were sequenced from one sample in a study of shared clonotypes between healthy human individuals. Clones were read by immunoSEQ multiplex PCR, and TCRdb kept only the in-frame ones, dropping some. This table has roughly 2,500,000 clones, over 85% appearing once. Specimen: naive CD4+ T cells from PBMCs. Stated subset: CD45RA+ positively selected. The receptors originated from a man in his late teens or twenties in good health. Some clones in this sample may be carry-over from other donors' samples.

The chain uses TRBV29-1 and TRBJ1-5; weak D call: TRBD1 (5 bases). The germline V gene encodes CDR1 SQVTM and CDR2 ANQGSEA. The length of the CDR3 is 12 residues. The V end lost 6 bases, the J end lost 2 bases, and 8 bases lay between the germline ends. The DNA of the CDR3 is TGCAGCGTAGGACACCGCAATCAGCCCCAGCATTTT. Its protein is CSVGHRNQPQHF.

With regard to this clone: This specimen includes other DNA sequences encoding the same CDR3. The CDR3 loop reads CAISEQDEQFF. The CDR3 nucleotides read TGTGCCATCAGTGAGCAAGATGAGCAGTTCTTC. The chain couples TRBV10-3 to TRBJ2-1; no firm D call. V was trimmed by 2 bases and J by 8 bases, leaving 4 bases between them. CDR1 and CDR2 from the germline V gene are ENHRY and SYGVKD. The CDR3 spans 11 residues.

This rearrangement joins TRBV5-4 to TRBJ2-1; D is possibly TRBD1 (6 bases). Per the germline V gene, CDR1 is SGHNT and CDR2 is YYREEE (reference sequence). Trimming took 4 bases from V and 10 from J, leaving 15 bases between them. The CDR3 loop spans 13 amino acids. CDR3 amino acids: CASSPPDSLEQFF. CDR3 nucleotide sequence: TGTGCCAGCAGCCCTCCGGACAGCCTAGAGCAGTTCTTC.

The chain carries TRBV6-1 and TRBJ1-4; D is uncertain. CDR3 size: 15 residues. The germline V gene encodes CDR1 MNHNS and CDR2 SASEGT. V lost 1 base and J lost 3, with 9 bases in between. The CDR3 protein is CASSEGNTSNEKLFF. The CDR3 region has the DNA TGTGCCAGCAGTGAAGGGAACACCTCTAATGAAAAACTGTTTTTT.

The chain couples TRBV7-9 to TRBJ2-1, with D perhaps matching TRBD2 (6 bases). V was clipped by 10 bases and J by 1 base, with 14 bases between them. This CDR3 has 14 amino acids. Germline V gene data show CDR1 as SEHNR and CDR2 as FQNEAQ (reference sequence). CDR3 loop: CATRRAGSYNEQFF. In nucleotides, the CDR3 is TGTGCCACCCGACGGGCGGGGTCCTACAATGAGCAGTTCTTC.